This T cell receptor (beta chain) appears in the sequencing data of a study of Ad26.COV2.S vaccination and SARS-CoV-2 variants. Specified treatment: over 15 received Ad26.COV2.S at low or high dose, single or two shots; about 5 received placebo; per-sample allocation not given. Samples analyzed were those drawn on day 63 after the first vaccine or placebo injection. Immunization relied on an Ad26 vector, which expressed Wuhan-strain SARS-CoV-2 spike. Repertoires were generated with immunoSEQ multiplex PCR, while TCRdb's copy carries only in-frame clones and drops some. The sample carries fewer than 500,000 clones, roughly 90% recorded once. Germline V gene sequence: CDR1 SGHDT, CDR2 YYEEEE. The CDR3 contains 16 residues. Losses at the gene ends were 0 bases for V and 2 bases for J; bases not matched to a gene: 7.

This clonotype was sampled from a person between 18 and 65 years old who received the Ad26.COV2.S COVID-19 vaccine or a placebo. The sample consisted of peripheral blood, taken in a trial of Ad26.COV2.S vaccine versus placebo. The chain is built from TRBV5-6 and TRBJ1-2, with 7 bases lining up with TRBD1. The CDR3 nucleotides are TGTGCCAGCAGCTTGGCGGGACAGAGCATGAACTATGGCTACACCTTC. The encoded protein is CASSLAGQSMNYGYTF.